This TCR beta chain came from a study of blood T cell repertoires in COVID-19. As for the study in general: Sources were T cells, B-cell-depleted T cells, or PBMCs; the material itself was cDNA or gDNA.

Under the authors' procedure: Reference gene primer amplification gave nucleated cell count estimates. The protocol was immunoSEQ multiplex PCR, while the TCRdb copy is restricted to in-frame clones and leaves out a portion. That table gives V, J and clone size, and the DNA gave D and trimming. The repertoire holds roughly 250,000 clones, with approximately 85% as singletons. Participant reports of clinical history set cohort assignment. Germline V gene sequence: CDR1 MNHEY, CDR2 SMNVEV (reference sequence). The J segment lost 3 bases and the V segment lost 2 bases, leaving 1 base of the junction unmatched. This CDR3 is 15 amino acids long.

This chain links TRBV27 with TRBJ2-1, with 10 bases matching TRBD2. Sequencing was done on a sample of PBMCs or T cells enriched from blood (not recorded which). This sequence originates from a woman in her 30s who had recovered from COVID-19. CDR3 sequence reads: CASSLVAGGYNEQFF. CDR3 bases: TGTGCCAGCAGTTTAGTAGCGGGGGGCTACAATGAGCAGTTCTTC.